This is a list of T cell receptor beta chains from one sample in a study of identical twins. Via MiXCR, TCRdb re-called the 5' RACE reads, giving one row per CDR3 protein. The data contain under 300,000 distinct CDR3 sequences, roughly 7.1% of them singletons. The sample was also reused in another study, on T cells expressing NK-cell markers.

Input material: CD8+ T cells sorted from blood. The source of these receptors is a woman aged 18-29 years in good health. CDR3s include the opening cysteine and the closing phenylalanine or tryptophan. The D gene is left open where the match is weak. Size tells how often a clone was seen (once, few, many) or the class of an expanded clone, and some rows leave it out.

d_call,cdr3_length,j_call,clone_size,v_call,cdr3_aa,cdr3_nt
.,11,TRBJ1-2,few,TRBV6-5,CASMSGYGYTF,TGTGCCAGCATGTCGGGATATGGCTACACCTTC
TRBD1,17,TRBJ1-4,many,TRBV7-2,CASSLFTGVPTNEKLFF,TGTGCCAGCAGCTTATTCACAGGGGTCCCGACTAATGAAAAACTGTTTTTT
.,13,TRBJ2-7,few,TRBV11-2,CASSLAPPYEQYF,TGTGCCAGCAGCTTAGCTCCCCCCTACGAGCAGTACTTC
.,20,TRBJ2-7,few,TRBV11-2,CASSSQWFPSRREAPNEQYF,TGTGCCAGCAGCTCCCAGTGGTTTCCAAGCAGGCGGGAAGCGCCCAACGAGCAGTACTTC
TRBD1,13,TRBJ2-7,few,TRBV29-1,CSVPGQESYEQYF,TGCAGCGTTCCGGGACAGGAATCCTACGAGCAGTACTTC
.,13,TRBJ2-7,few,TRBV24-1,CATKDTSSYEQYF,TGTGCCACCAAAGACACCAGCTCCTACGAGCAGTACTTC
.,15,TRBJ2-7,.,TRBV7-8,CASRLRQTPVGEQYF,TGTGCCAGCAGGTTAAGACAGACACCTGTGGGCGAGCAGTACTTC
.,13,TRBJ2-7,many,TRBV5-1,CASSLNQGYEQYF,TGCGCCAGCAGCCTGAACCAGGGCTACGAGCAGTACTTC
.,15,TRBJ2-7,.,TRBV4-1,CASSSSEGASYEQYF,TGCGCCAGCAGCTCATCGGAGGGAGCTTCCTACGAGCAGTACTTC
TRBD1,13,TRBJ2-7,few,TRBV20-1,CSVTDRVEYEQYF,TGCAGTGTGACCGACAGGGTTGAGTACGAGCAGTACTTC
.,18,TRBJ2-5,.,TRBV25-1,CASSESLRRRDNQETQYF,TGTGCCAGCAGTGAATCCCTCCGACGTAGGGACAACCAAGAGACCCAGTACTTC
.,13,TRBJ2-2,many,TRBV27,CASSWGNTGELFF,TGTGCCAGCTCGTGGGGGAACACCGGGGAGCTGTTTTTT
.,13,TRBJ1-2,.,TRBV6-5,CASSYSGSYGYTF,TGTGCCAGCAGTTACTCAGGGTCCTATGGCTACACCTTC
.,14,TRBJ2-7,few,TRBV3-1,CASSQVQGINEQYF,TGTGCCAGCAGCCAAGTCCAGGGGATTAACGAGCAGTACTTC
.,13,TRBJ1-2,few,TRBV9,CASSAGPNYGYTF,TGTGCCAGCAGCGCGGGTCCGAACTATGGCTACACCTTC
.,14,TRBJ2-7,few,TRBV7-8,CASSLGRWGYEQYF,TGTGCCAGCAGCTTAGGGCGGTGGGGCTACGAGCAGTACTTC
.,11,TRBJ2-7,many,TRBV7-9,CASSSSVEQYF,TGTGCCAGCAGCTCCTCCGTTGAGCAGTACTTC
TRBD1,14,TRBJ2-7,.,TRBV19,CASSWGQGTDEQYF,TGTGCCAGTAGTTGGGGACAGGGGACGGACGAGCAGTACTTC
.,15,TRBJ2-3,few,TRBV2,CASSPVVTRTDTQYF,TGTGCCAGCAGTCCGGTGGTTACCCGCACAGATACGCAGTATTTT
.,13,TRBJ2-1,many,TRBV12-3/TRBV12-4,CANSGVSGNEQFF,TGTGCCAACTCGGGGGTCAGCGGCAATGAGCAGTTCTTC
.,16,TRBJ1-2,.,TRBV6-5,CASSYSWWVANYGYTF,TGTGCCAGCAGTTACTCGTGGTGGGTCGCCAACTATGGCTACACCTTC
.,16,TRBJ2-3,.,TRBV27,CASSLTLFSSTDTQYF,TGTGCCAGCAGTTTAACACTATTTTCTAGCACAGATACGCAGTATTTT
TRBD2,19,TRBJ2-7,many,TRBV7-2,CASSLGPSGGLILSYEQYF,TGTGCCAGCAGCTTAGGGCCTAGCGGGGGGTTAATATTATCCTACGAGCAGTACTTC
.,14,TRBJ2-1,many,TRBV10-2,CASITSGSYNEQFF,TGCGCCAGCATTACCAGCGGGTCCTACAATGAGCAGTTCTTC
.,14,TRBJ2-4,.,TRBV21-1,CASSPYIAKNIQYF,TGTGCCAGCAGCCCCTACATAGCCAAAAACATTCAGTACTTC
TRBD2,14,TRBJ2-1,many,TRBV7-9,CASSPKRDYNEQFF,TGTGCCAGCAGCCCAAAGCGGGACTACAATGAGCAGTTCTTC
.,14,TRBJ2-2,.,TRBV29-1,CSVEVGMNTGELFF,TGCAGCGTTGAAGTCGGGATGAACACCGGGGAGCTGTTTTTT
.,13,TRBJ2-1,few,TRBV2,CASTGSTYNEQFF,TGTGCCAGTACGGGCAGCACCTACAATGAGCAGTTCTTC
.,11,TRBJ2-7,.,TRBV7-9,CASSSLREQYF,TGTGCCAGCAGCTCGCTCAGGGAGCAGTACTTC
TRBD2,16,TRBJ2-3,.,TRBV9,CASSTPGTSVTDTQYF,TGTGCCAGCAGCACCCCCGGGACTAGCGTCACAGATACGCAGTATTTT
.,13,TRBJ2-1,many,TRBV12-3/TRBV12-4,CASSYPGNNEQFF,TGTGCCAGCAGTTATCCCGGGAACAATGAGCAGTTCTTC
.,14,TRBJ2-4,few,TRBV27,CASREGGTKNIQYF,TGTGCCAGCAGGGAGGGGGGGACCAAAAACATTCAGTACTTC
.,14,TRBJ2-1,many,TRBV27,CASSNSSPYNEQFF,TGTGCCAGCAGTAACTCTAGCCCCTACAATGAGCAGTTCTTC
.,11,TRBJ2-1,few,TRBV9,CASSVRGEQFF,TGTGCCAGCAGCGTTCGGGGTGAGCAGTTCTTC
.,14,TRBJ2-1,many,TRBV5-1,CASSWVADRNEQFF,TGCGCCAGCAGCTGGGTTGCGGACCGCAATGAGCAGTTCTTC
TRBD2,18,TRBJ2-2,.,TRBV12-3/TRBV12-4,CAITRGTSGTPWTGELFF,TGTGCCATAACACGCGGGACTAGCGGGACGCCTTGGACCGGGGAGCTGTTTTTT
.,14,TRBJ2-7,many,TRBV7-8,CASSLGTAPYEQYF,TGTGCCAGCAGCTTAGGGACAGCCCCCTACGAGCAGTACTTC
.,16,TRBJ2-7,.,TRBV6-1,CASSEARLVSHWAQYF,TGTGCCAGCAGTGAAGCGCGACTCGTATCTCACTGGGCCCAGTACTTC
TRBD1,14,TRBJ2-7,few,TRBV6-1,CASIPGQGQYEQYF,TGTGCCAGCATCCCGGGACAGGGGCAATACGAGCAGTACTTC
.,14,TRBJ1-1,many,TRBV12-3/TRBV12-4,CASSQGVGVTEAFF,TGTGCCAGCAGCCAGGGAGTCGGGGTCACTGAAGCTTTCTTT
TRBD1,16,TRBJ2-7,few,TRBV25-1,CASSEWEGTGSNEQYF,TGTGCCAGCAGTGAATGGGAGGGGACAGGGTCGAACGAGCAGTACTTC
.,16,TRBJ2-1,.,TRBV7-8,CASSRPTSRPALEQFF,TGTGCCAGCAGCAGACCAACTAGTCGGCCGGCTCTTGAGCAGTTCTTC
TRBD2,14,TRBJ2-5,many,TRBV27,CASSLGAGVETQYF,TGTGCCAGCAGTTTAGGAGCGGGAGTTGAGACCCAGTACTTC
.,13,TRBJ2-7,.,TRBV7-6,CASSLMESYEQYF,TGTGCCAGCAGCTTAATGGAGTCCTACGAGCAGTACTTC
.,14,TRBJ2-2,few,TRBV27,CATREGANTGELFF,TGTGCCACAAGGGAGGGGGCGAACACCGGGGAGCTGTTTTTT
TRBD2,14,TRBJ2-3,many,TRBV12-3/TRBV12-4,CASTLAGATDTQYF,TGTGCCAGCACCCTAGCGGGGGCCACAGATACGCAGTATTTT
TRBD1,15,TRBJ2-3,few,TRBV5-1,CASSLGDRVTDTQYF,TGCGCCAGCAGCTTGGGGGACAGGGTCACAGATACGCAGTATTTT
.,14,TRBJ2-1,few,TRBV6-5,CASSYSQGGNEQFF,TGTGCCAGCAGTTACTCCCAGGGGGGGAATGAGCAGTTCTTC
.,16,TRBJ1-2,few,TRBV12-3/TRBV12-4,CASSYQGTTLDGGYTF,TGTGCCAGCAGTTACCAAGGGACCACACTGGACGGTGGCTACACCTTC
.,13,TRBJ2-7,.,TRBV11-2,CASSLTGSHEQYF,TGTGCCAGCAGCTTAACAGGGAGCCACGAGCAGTACTTC
.,17,TRBJ2-1,.,TRBV3-1,CACSQEVAGAPGSEQFF,TGTGCCTGCAGCCAGGAGGTCGCGGGGGCGCCTGGTAGTGAGCAGTTCTTC